Listed below are T cell receptor beta chains from one sample, sequenced in a study of shared clonotypes between healthy human individuals. TCRdb keeps only in-frame clones here, not all; method: immunoSEQ multiplex PCR. This repertoire shows hundreds of thousands of clones, 95% to 98% found once; its top ten account for 0.3%. The sequenced sample was naive CD8+ T cells sorted from blood. Receptors originate from a man younger than 45 in good health. Each CDR3 is given with its conserved first and last residue. The D gene is left open where the match is weak. Clone size appears in some rows only: once, few, many, or a class for an expanded clone.

TRBJ2-7,TRBD2,TRBV2,NA,CASSDPTSGREDYEQYF,TGTGCCAGCAGTGACCCGACTAGCGGGAGGGAGGATTACGAGCAGTACTTC
TRBJ2-1,TRBD1,TRBV5-1,NA,CASSVQGQGAYNEQFF,TGCGCCAGCAGCGTACAGGGACAGGGGGCATACAATGAGCAGTTCTTC
TRBJ2-2,NA,TRBV7-9,NA,CASSFERNAGELFF,TGTGCCAGCAGCTTTGAGAGGAACGCCGGGGAGCTGTTTTTT
TRBJ2-3,TRBD2,TRBV29-1,once,CSVEFLAGEGLRQYF,TGCAGCGTTGAATTCCTAGCGGGAGAAGGATTAAGGCAGTATTTT
TRBJ2-7,NA,TRBV2,NA,CASSETVRVYEQYF,TGTGCCAGCAGTGAAACGGTTCGGGTTTACGAGCAGTACTTC
TRBJ2-1,TRBD2,TRBV5-1,NA,CASSTPPSGRVGEQFF,TGCGCCAGCAGCACCCCGCCTAGCGGGAGGGTAGGTGAGCAGTTCTTC
TRBJ1-2,TRBD1,TRBV7-9,NA,CASSQTGVNEDGYTF,TGTGCCAGCAGCCAAACAGGGGTGAACGAAGATGGCTACACCTTC
TRBJ2-3,TRBD2,TRBV5-6,NA,CASSLVLAGGFDTQYF,TGTGCCAGCAGCTTGGTGTTAGCGGGAGGTTTTGATACGCAGTATTTT
TRBJ2-1,NA,TRBV7-6,NA,CASSLARMSSYNEQFF,TGTGCCAGCAGCTTAGCGCGTATGAGCTCCTACAATGAGCAGTTCTTC
TRBJ2-7,NA,TRBV6-6,NA,CASSYELASDEQYF,TGTGCCAGCAGTTATGAGCTAGCATCGGACGAGCAGTACTTC
TRBJ2-7,TRBD1,TRBV28,NA,CASSGALGTGELSSYEQYF,TGTGCCAGCAGTGGGGCCCTTGGGACAGGGGAACTAAGCTCCTACGAGCAGTACTTC
TRBJ2-5,NA,TRBV27,NA,CASSPLGSGETQYF,TGTGCCAGCAGTCCTCTGGGTAGCGGAGAGACCCAGTACTTC
TRBJ2-1,NA,TRBV28,NA,CASSLVQGSLEFWDEQFF,TGTGCCAGCAGTTTAGTTCAGGGGTCCCTTGAGTTTTGGGATGAGCAGTTCTTC
TRBJ1-5,TRBD1,TRBV7-9,NA,CASSLDRQGAYQPQHF,TGTGCCAGCAGCTTAGATCGACAGGGGGCATATCAGCCCCAGCATTTT
TRBJ2-7,TRBD1,TRBV27,NA,CASSLGQGGPYEQYF,TGTGCCAGCAGTTTGGGACAGGGGGGACCCTACGAGCAGTACTTC
TRBJ2-1,TRBD2,TRBV13,NA,CASSLGLLAGYNEQFF,TGTGCCAGCAGCTTAGGCCTACTAGCGGGGTACAATGAGCAGTTCTTC
TRBJ2-7,TRBD2,TRBV13,once,CASSLLAGGPEEQYF,TGTGCCAGCAGCTTACTAGCGGGAGGGCCTGAGGAGCAGTACTTC
TRBJ1-1,NA,TRBV6-5,NA,CASSSAGAGTEAFF,TGTGCCAGCAGTTCCGCCGGGGCGGGCACTGAAGCTTTCTTT
TRBJ2-1,NA,TRBV27,NA,CASSLSPHKEQFF,TGTGCCAGCAGCCTCTCCCCCCACAAAGAGCAGTTCTTC
TRBJ1-1,TRBD1,TRBV7-9,NA,CASSPWTGTAEAFF,TGTGCCAGCAGCCCTTGGACAGGGACCGCTGAAGCTTTCTTT
TRBJ2-5,TRBD2,TRBV7-2,NA,CASSSGPVLAGPQETQYF,TGTGCCAGCAGCTCCGGACCCGTATTAGCGGGACCCCAAGAGACCCAGTACTTC
TRBJ2-1,NA,TRBV27,NA,CASTLRAYYNEQFF,TGTGCCAGCACTCTTAGGGCCTACTACAATGAGCAGTTCTTC
TRBJ2-5,NA,TRBV27,NA,CASSFGQVETQYF,TGTGCCAGCAGTTTTGGGCAGGTGGAGACCCAGTACTTC
TRBJ1-2,NA,TRBV27,NA,CASRYTGFPYGYTF,TGTGCCAGCAGGTATACAGGGTTTCCTTATGGCTACACCTTC
TRBJ2-7,NA,TRBV5-1,NA,CASRLRASYEQYF,TGCGCCAGCCGACTAAGAGCTTCCTACGAGCAGTACTTC
TRBJ1-2,NA,TRBV28,once,CASSGWRANGYTF,TGTGCCAGTTCAGGTTGGAGGGCCAATGGCTACACCTTC
TRBJ2-7,NA,TRBV29-1,NA,CSVEVFSGPLHYEQYF,TGCAGCGTTGAAGTTTTTTCGGGGCCCCTCCACTACGAGCAGTACTTC
TRBJ2-1,NA,TRBV29-1,NA,CSVEDLGREVGEQFF,TGCAGCGTTGAAGATCTTGGTAGAGAGGTTGGGGAGCAGTTCTTC
TRBJ2-7,TRBD1,TRBV11-2,NA,CASSHLTGGTYEQYF,TGTGCCAGCAGCCACCTGACAGGGGGGACCTACGAGCAGTACTTC
TRBJ1-3,NA,TRBV7-8,NA,CASSLGGFGNTIYF,TGTGCCAGCAGCTTAGGGGGTTTTGGAAACACCATATATTTT
TRBJ2-1,NA,TRBV10-2,once,CASSEIKIVDNNEQFF,TGCGCCAGCAGTGAGATAAAGATAGTGGACAACAATGAGCAGTTCTTC
TRBJ1-3,NA,TRBV29-1,NA,CSAAFGNSGNTIYF,TGCAGCGCCGCTTTCGGCAACTCTGGAAACACCATATATTTT
TRBJ2-1,NA,TRBV7-3,once,CASSPTPGDYNEQFF,TGTGCCAGCAGCCCCACGCCGGGAGACTACAATGAGCAGTTCTTC
TRBJ2-7,TRBD2,TRBV4-1,once,CASSQAPPGSGMSYEQYF,TGCGCCAGCAGCCAGGCGCCCCCCGGTAGCGGGATGTCCTACGAGCAGTACTTC
TRBJ2-7,NA,TRBV7-6,NA,CASSLSLISYEQYF,TGTGCCAGCAGCTTATCTTTAATATCCTACGAGCAGTACTTC
TRBJ2-3,NA,TRBV10-2,NA,CASTLASSTDTQYF,TGCGCCAGCACTCTAGCGTCTAGCACAGATACGCAGTATTTT
TRBJ2-7,TRBD1,TRBV7-9,NA,CASSLAGGRNYEQYF,TGTGCCAGCAGCTTAGCAGGGGGCCGAAACTACGAGCAGTACTTC
TRBJ2-1,NA,TRBV7-8,NA,CASSHPRGGGLSDEQFF,TGTGCCAGCAGCCACCCCCGGGGTGGAGGGTTGAGCGATGAGCAGTTCTTC
TRBJ1-3,NA,TRBV7-3,NA,CASSLAYVGHLSGNTIYF,TGTGCCAGCAGCTTAGCTTATGTGGGACACCTCTCTGGAAACACCATATATTTT
TRBJ1-1,TRBD1,TRBV6-5,NA,CASSPIQGGGTEAFF,TGTGCCAGCAGTCCGATACAGGGGGGTGGCACTGAAGCTTTCTTT
TRBJ2-3,TRBD2,TRBV7-6,NA,CASSPSGSTDTQYF,TGTGCCAGCAGTCCTAGCGGGAGCACAGATACGCAGTATTTT
TRBJ2-1,NA,TRBV7-9,NA,CASPGMGVVDEQFF,TGTGCCAGCCCCGGAATGGGAGTTGTTGATGAGCAGTTCTTC
TRBJ2-1,NA,TRBV7-2,NA,CASSFRGWEQFF,TGTGCCAGCAGCTTTAGAGGTTGGGAGCAGTTCTTC
TRBJ2-7,TRBD2,TRBV4-1,NA,CASSLGTSGSYEQYF,TGCGCCAGCAGCCTTGGGACTAGCGGGAGCTACGAGCAGTACTTC
TRBJ2-2,TRBD2,TRBV27,NA,CASSLLAGGSGELFF,TGTGCCAGCAGTTTACTAGCGGGAGGGTCCGGGGAGCTGTTTTTT
TRBJ2-3,TRBD2,TRBV5-6,NA,CASSFPERESKRFDTQYF,TGTGCCAGCAGCTTCCCAGAGCGGGAGAGCAAGAGATTCGATACGCAGTATTTT